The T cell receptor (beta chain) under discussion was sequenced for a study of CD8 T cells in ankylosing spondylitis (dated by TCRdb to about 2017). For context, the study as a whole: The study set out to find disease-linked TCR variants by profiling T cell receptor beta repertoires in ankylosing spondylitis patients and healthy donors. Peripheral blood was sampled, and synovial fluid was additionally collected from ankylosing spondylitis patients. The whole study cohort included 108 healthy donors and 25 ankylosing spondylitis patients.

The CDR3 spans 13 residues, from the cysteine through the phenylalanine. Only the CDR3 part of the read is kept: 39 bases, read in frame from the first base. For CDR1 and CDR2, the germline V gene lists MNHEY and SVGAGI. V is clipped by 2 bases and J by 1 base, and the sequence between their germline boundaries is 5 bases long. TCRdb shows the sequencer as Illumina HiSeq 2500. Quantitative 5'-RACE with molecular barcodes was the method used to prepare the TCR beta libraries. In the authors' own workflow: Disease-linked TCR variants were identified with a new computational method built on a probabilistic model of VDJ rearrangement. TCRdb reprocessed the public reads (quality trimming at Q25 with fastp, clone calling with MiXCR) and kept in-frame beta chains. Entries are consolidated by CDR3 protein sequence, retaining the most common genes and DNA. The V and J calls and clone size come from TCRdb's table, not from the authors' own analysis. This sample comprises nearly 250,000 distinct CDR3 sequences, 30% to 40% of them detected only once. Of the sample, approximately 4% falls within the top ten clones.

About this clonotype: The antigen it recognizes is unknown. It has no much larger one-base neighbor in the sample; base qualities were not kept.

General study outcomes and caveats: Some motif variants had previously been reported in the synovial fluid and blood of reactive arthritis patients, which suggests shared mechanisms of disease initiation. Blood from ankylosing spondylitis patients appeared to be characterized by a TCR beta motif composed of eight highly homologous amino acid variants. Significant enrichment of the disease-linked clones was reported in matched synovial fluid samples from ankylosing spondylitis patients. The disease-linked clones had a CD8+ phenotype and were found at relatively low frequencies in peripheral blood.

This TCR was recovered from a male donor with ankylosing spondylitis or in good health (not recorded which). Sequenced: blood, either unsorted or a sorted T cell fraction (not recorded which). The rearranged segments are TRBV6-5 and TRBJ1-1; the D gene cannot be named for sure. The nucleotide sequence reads TGTGCCAGCAGTTACGGTTCGAACACTGAAGCTTTCTTT. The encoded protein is CASSYGSNTEAFF.